This TCR beta chain was found in a study of blood T cell repertoires in COVID-19. The CDR3 is 16 amino acids. Trimming cost V 3 bases and J 0 bases; bases outside gene matches: 4. Germline V CDR1 and CDR2: SEHNR, FQNEAQ (reference sequence). Libraries were prepared by immunoSEQ multiplex PCR; TCRdb keeps only in-frame clonotypes and omits some of them. In the table there are some 250,000 clones, approximately 81% of which are singletons. The sample taken for sequencing was peripheral blood. The clonotype was recovered from a man aged 60-69 years with acute or convalescent COVID-19. The V gene is TRBV7-9, the J gene TRBJ1-5; 8 bases are shared with TRBD1. The DNA for the CDR3 is TGTGCCAGCAGCTTTTGGACAGGGAGTAGCAATCAGCCCCAGCATTTT. Its protein is CASSFWTGSSNQPQHF.